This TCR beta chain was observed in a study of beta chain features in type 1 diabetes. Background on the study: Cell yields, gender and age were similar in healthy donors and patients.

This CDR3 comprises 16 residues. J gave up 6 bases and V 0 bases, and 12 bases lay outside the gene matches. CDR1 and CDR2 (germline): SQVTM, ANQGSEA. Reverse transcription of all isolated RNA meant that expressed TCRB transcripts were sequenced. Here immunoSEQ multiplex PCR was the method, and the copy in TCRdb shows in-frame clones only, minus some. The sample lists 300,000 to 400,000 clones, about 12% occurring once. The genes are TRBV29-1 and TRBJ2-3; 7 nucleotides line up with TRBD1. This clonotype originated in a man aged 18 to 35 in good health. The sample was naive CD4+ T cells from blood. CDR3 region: CSVEDYLTGMSDTQYF. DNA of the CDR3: TGCAGCGTTGAAGATTACTTGACAGGGATGTCCGATACGCAGTATTTT.